The 31 T cell receptor beta chains given below trace back to one sample, sequenced in a study of low-dose radiotherapy and immunotherapy resistance in tumors. Primers used for first-strand cDNA, a TRAV- and TRBV-specific set, covered both alpha and beta chains. TCRs were put through 20 PCR cycles of amplification with Phusion. A constant-region primer and the V-primer adapter served as the primer pair. Using its own MiXCR run on the reads, TCRdb lists one record per CDR3 protein. The table has 10,000 to 15,000 distinct CDR3 sequences, 65% to 85% seen once. Every receptor here comes from a human donor with advanced metastatic prostate, ovarian, gallbladder or colorectal cancer (not recorded which). This table probably holds off-target reads from a library built for another chain.

The rearrangement uses TRBV28 and TRBJ2-5; 8 bases line up with TRBD1. Germline V CDR1 and CDR2: MDHEN, SYDVKM. With V trimmed by 6 bases and J by 1 base, 4 bases remained unmatched. The CDR3 has 14 residues. DNA of the CDR3: TGTGCCAGCAGGGGGACAGGAACCCAAGAGACCCAGTACTTC. Protein: CASRGTGTQETQYF.

The chain employs TRBV6-6 and TRBJ2-4; 12 bases fit TRBD2. The germline CDR1 and CDR2 sequences are MNHNY and SVGAGI (reference sequence). The CDR3 contains 15 residues. The V gene end was trimmed by 5 bases and the J gene end by 5 bases; junction bases not matched to a gene: 4. This CDR3 is CASSPSGRAENIQYF. The CDR3 bases are TGTGCCAGCAGTCCTAGCGGGAGGGCGGAAAACATTCAGTACTTC.

This sequence joins TRBV7-2 and TRBJ2-7; 9 bases fit TRBD1. The J segment lost 3 bases and the V segment lost 5 bases, leaving 14 bases of the junction unmatched. Germline loops: CDR1 SGHTA, CDR2 FQGNSA. The CDR3 has 17 amino acids. DNA for the CDR3: TGTGCCAGCAGCCCCCAACCCGGTAGACAGGGGGGCTACGAGCAGTACTTC. Residues: CASSPQPGRQGGYEQYF.

The genes are TRBV10-3 and TRBJ1-1; D remains unclear. Germline V gives CDR1 ENHRY, CDR2 SYGVKD. V lost 10 bases to trimming and J lost 0 bases, with 18 bases between them. The CDR3 sequence is 15 residues long. CDR3: CATQGGLTMNTEAFF. The CDR3 nucleotides read TGTGCCACTCAAGGCGGGCTCACCATGAACACTGAAGCTTTCTTT.

The chain carries TRBV6-2 or TRBV6-3 and TRBJ1-5; possibly TRBD1 for D (5 bases). This CDR3 is 14 amino acids long. Deletions cut 6 bases from V and 7 bases from J, with 16 bases between. Germline V gives CDR1 MNHEY, CDR2 SVGEGT. For the CDR3, the DNA is TGTGCCAGCAGATCCCCAAATCGGGACCAGCCCCAGCATTTT. This codes for CASRSPNRDQPQHF.

The chain combines TRBV3-1 with TRBJ2-1; D unresolved. The CDR3 is made up of 14 amino acids. Germline V lookup: CDR1 LGHDT, CDR2 YNNKEL (reference sequence). Trimming cost V 1 base and J 6 bases, with 10 bases left between them. CDR3 loop: CASSQGTAPNEQFF. The CDR3 bases are TGTGCCAGCAGCCAAGGAACTGCCCCCAATGAGCAGTTCTTC.

This clonotype was observed a few times. DNA of the CDR3: TGTGCCACCAGTGATCTAGCGGGAGGTGGGAGCGAGCAGTTCTTC. Protein: CATSDLAGGGSEQFF. The chain carries TRBV24-1 and TRBJ2-1, with TRBD2 matching over 11 bases. J lost 10 bases, V lost 3 bases, and 7 bases had no gene match. The CDR3 consists of 15 residues. Germline loops: CDR1 KGHDR, CDR2 SFDVKD.

This clonotype was counted between two and nine times. The genes are TRBV30 and TRBJ2-2; tentatively, D is TRBD2 (6 bases). Trimming cost V 7 bases and J 5 bases, with 20 bases left between them. The CDR3 loop spans 15 amino acids. Germline CDR1 is GTSNPN and CDR2 is SVGIG (reference sequence). The CDR3 DNA reads as TGTGCCTCACCTGGAGGAGGGGCGACTACCGGGGAGCTGTTTTTT. The encoded protein is CASPGGGATTGELFF.

The rearrangement links TRBV20-1 to TRBJ2-6, with D hard to call. Germline V gene data show CDR1 as DFQATT and CDR2 as SNEGSKA (reference sequence). V was cut by 3 bases and J by 0 bases, with 6 bases left in between. The CDR3 is 14 residues long. The CDR3 bases are TGCAGTGCTAGTCCGTCCTCTGGGGCCAACGTCCTGACTTTC. Protein: CSASPSSGANVLTF.

The chain employs TRBV28 and TRBJ2-5, with 8 bases identical to TRBD2. CDR1 and CDR2 from the germline V gene are MDHEN and SYDVKM. CDR3 length equals 19 residues. V was pared by 3 bases and J by 1 base, with 16 bases of the junction left unmatched. The chain's CDR3 is CASSFPLALAGTVQETQYF. DNA of the CDR3: TGTGCCAGCAGTTTCCCTTTAGCGCTAGCGGGTACTGTCCAAGAGACCCAGTACTTC.

This rearrangement joins TRBV6-8 to TRBJ2-3; either TRBD1 or TRBD2 may supply D (6 bases each). CDR1 is MNHGY, CDR2 SAAAGT, per germline. The ends were cut back, 7 bases at V and 1 base at J, with 12 bases in the middle. The CDR3 consists of 14 residues. The DNA of the CDR3 is TGTGCCAGCATCCCCGGGGGCGGCACAGATACGCAGTATTTT. Translated: CASIPGGGTDTQYF.

This clonotype was seen just once. The chain is built from TRBV7-9 and TRBJ2-3; possible D gene TRBD2, 5 bases. The V end was cut by 1 base, the J end by 1 base, with 12 bases between. Per germline, CDR1 SEHNR and CDR2 FQNEAQ (reference sequence). CDR3 length equals 16 residues. CDR3 residues: CASSLVPASRTDTQYF. The CDR3 DNA sequence: TGTGCCAGCAGCTTAGTTCCGGCTAGCCGCACAGATACGCAGTATTTT. Filled out from reference TRBV7-9 and TRBJ2-3, the complete variable domain reads DTGVSQNPRHKITKRGQNVTFRCDPISEHNRLYWYRQTLGQGPEFLTYFQNEAQLEKSRLLSDRFSAERPKGSFSTLEIQRTEQGDSAMYLCASSLVPASRTDTQYFGPGTRLTVL.

This clonotype was recorded a few times. The chain couples TRBV2 to TRBJ2-2; 9 bases line up with TRBD2. The V gene's germline CDR1 is SNHLY and CDR2 FYNNEI. Trimming removed 4 bases from V and 5 bases from J; junction bases left unmatched: 5. The length of the CDR3 is 15 residues. The CDR3, as DNA: TGTGCCAGCAGTGTAAGCCTAGCGGGGACCGGGGAGCTGTTTTTT. Translating gives CASSVSLAGTGELFF.

V is TRBV28 and J is TRBJ2-1, with 8 positions matching TRBD2. The CDR3 loop spans 13 amino acids. In germline, CDR1 is MDHEN, CDR2 SYDVKM. V lost 6 bases and J lost 9; bases outside the gene matches: 7. CDR3 DNA sequence: TGTGCCAGCAGGAGCGGGAGCGGAGGTGAGCAGTTCTTC. Its translation: CASRSGSGGEQFF. Supplemented by reference TRBV28 and TRBJ2-1, the full variable domain reads DVKVTQSSRYLVKRTGEKVFLECVQDMDHENMFWYRQDPGLGLRLIYFSYDVKMKEKGDIPEGYSVSREKKERFSLILESASTNQTSMYLCASRSGSGGEQFFGPGTRLTVL.

A single count supports this clonotype. This may be a read error: a much more frequent sequence differs by one nucleotide. The chain carries TRBV14 and TRBJ2-1; D gene uncertain. CDR1 is SGHDN, CDR2 FVKESK, per germline. The CDR3 loop spans 16 amino acids. CDR3 residues: CANSQELRGPYNEQFF. The CDR3 nucleotides read TGTGCCAACAGCCAAGAATTAAGAGGACCCTACAATGAGCAGTTCTTC.

This chain links TRBV4-3 with TRBJ1-1; D is perhaps TRBD1 (6 bases). The CDR3 sequence is 17 residues long. From germline, CDR1 is LGHNA and CDR2 YSLEER. The V gene lost 1 base and the J gene lost 1 base, with 16 bases spanning the gap. For the CDR3, the DNA is TGCGCCAGCAGCCAAGCCCCCCCTGGCAGGGGGAACACTGAAGCTTTCTTT. This gives the protein CASSQAPPGRGNTEAFF.

The chain joins TRBV3-1 to TRBJ1-1; TRBD1 matches at 9 bases. Germline loops: CDR1 LGHDT, CDR2 YNNKEL (reference sequence). The CDR3 has 15 residues. The junction had 0 bases not matched to a gene; V was cut back by 0 bases and J by 1 base. CDR3 nucleotide sequence: TGTGCCAGCAGCCAAGAGGGACAGGGGAACACTGAAGCTTTCTTT. Its protein is CASSQEGQGNTEAFF.

The chain recombines TRBV30 with TRBJ1-1; D possibly corresponds to TRBD1 (5 bases). The germline V gene has CDR1 GTSNPN and CDR2 SVGIG (reference sequence). This CDR3 contains 13 residues. Trimming removed 4 bases at V and 5 bases at J, with 14 bases between. This CDR3 reads CAWTRHEGTEAFF. In nucleotides, the CDR3 is TGTGCCTGGACCCGGCATGAGGGGACTGAAGCTTTCTTT.

The V and J genes are TRBV28 and TRBJ1-3, with a possible D match to TRBD1 (5 bases). CDR1 MDHEN and CDR2 SYDVKM come from the germline V gene. V gave up 6 bases and J gave up 1 base, with 13 bases separating them. The CDR3 is 15 amino acids. The CDR3 DNA is TGTGCCAGCAGGGGTGTGGGGGGATCTGGAAACACCATATATTTT. Protein: CASRGVGGSGNTIYF. The full variable domain, in which reference TRBV28 and TRBJ1-3 provide the parts outside the CDR3, is DVKVTQSSRYLVKRTGEKVFLECVQDMDHENMFWYRQDPGLGLRLIYFSYDVKMKEKGDIPEGYSVSREKKERFSLILESASTNQTSMYLCASRGVGGSGNTIYFGEGSWLTVV.

As DNA, the CDR3 is TGTGCCAGCAGTTATTTCCGGACCGTAGCCCCCGATACGCAGTATTTT. Translated: CASSYFRTVAPDTQYF. The rearrangement joins TRBV6-2 or TRBV6-3 to TRBJ2-3; D remains unclear. Germline V gene data show CDR1 as MNHEY and CDR2 as SVGEGT. The CDR3 covers 16 residues. V was pared by 3 bases and J by 6 bases, with 19 bases between.

This chain joins TRBV24-1 and TRBJ1-1, with D hard to call. Germline CDR1 and CDR2: KGHDR and SFDVKD. Trimming took 1 base from V and 12 from J, leaving 8 bases between them. The CDR3 has 11 residues. Written as DNA, the CDR3 is TGTGCCACCAGTGATTTTGATGTGACTTTCTTT. Translation gives CATSDFDVTFF.

The rearrangement links TRBV7-8 to TRBJ2-2; D is uncertain. Germline V gives CDR1 SGHVS, CDR2 FQNEAQ. The CDR3 is made up of 13 amino acids. The V end was cut by 4 bases, the J end by 5 bases, with 8 bases between. The DNA for the CDR3 is TGTGCCAGCAGCTCAGTGTGGACCGGGGAGCTGTTTTTT. This translates into CASSSVWTGELFF.

The chain uses TRBV5-5 and TRBJ2-1; D assignment may be TRBD1 or TRBD2 (5 bases each). This CDR3 is built from 15 residues. Trimming removed 6 bases from V and 6 bases from J, with 19 bases in between. Germline loops: CDR1 SGHKS, CDR2 YYEKEE (reference sequence). The CDR3 nucleotides are TGTGCCAGCATCACCCGACCCTACGGGGCCAATGAGCAGTTCTTC. As protein: CASITRPYGANEQFF.

This chain connects TRBV12-3 or TRBV12-4 to TRBJ2-7; tentative D call: TRBD1 (6 bases). Trimming pared 1 base from V and 7 bases from J, leaving 14 bases between. The CDR3 sequence is 14 residues long. Written as DNA, the CDR3 is TGTGCCAGCAGTTTAGGCCAGGGGTACGCGGAGCAGTACTTC. Translation: CASSLGQGYAEQYF.

The chain carries TRBV28 and TRBJ1-3, with TRBD1 identical over 9 bases. CDR1 and CDR2 (germline): MDHEN, SYDVKM. The J segment lost 0 bases and the V segment lost 5 bases, leaving 11 bases of the junction unmatched. The CDR3 extends over 18 amino acids. The CDR3 sequence is CASSGGQGGTASGNTIYF. CDR3 DNA sequence: TGTGCCAGCAGTGGGGGACAGGGAGGAACGGCCTCTGGAAACACCATATATTTT.

The genes are TRBV7-3 and TRBJ2-3, with 8 positions matching TRBD1. Germline V gene lookup returns CDR1 SGHTA and CDR2 FQGTGA. The CDR3 is made up of 15 amino acids. The trim removed 2 bases at V and 2 bases at J, leaving 3 bases unmatched. The CDR3 sequence is CASSLQGADTDTQYF. The CDR3 bases are TGTGCCAGCAGCTTACAGGGGGCGGACACAGATACGCAGTATTTT.

The V and J genes are TRBV19 and TRBJ2-3; D unresolved. The CDR3 runs 16 residues. Germline V gene data show CDR1 as LNHDA and CDR2 as SQIVND (reference sequence). V lost 0 bases to trimming and J lost 6 bases, with 16 bases between them. The DNA for the CDR3 is TGTGCCAGTAGTATAGATCTGAACCTCATCAGTGATACGCAGTATTTT. Its translation is CASSIDLNLISDTQYF.

The chain combines TRBV27 with TRBJ2-3, with D possibly matching TRBD2 (6 bases). V lost 3 bases, J lost 1 base, and 11 bases lay in between. The CDR3 covers 15 residues. Germline V gives CDR1 MNHEY, CDR2 SMNVEV (reference sequence). The CDR3 nucleotides are TGTGCCAGCAGTTTCCGCGGGGCGGGCACAGATACGCAGTATTTT. This translates into CASSFRGAGTDTQYF.

The chain joins TRBV20-1 to TRBJ2-5, with a weak D call TRBD2 (6 bases). The CDR3 consists of 12 residues. Germline loops: CDR1 DFQATT, CDR2 SNEGSKA (reference sequence). The ends were cut back, 4 bases at V and 9 bases at J, with 15 bases in the middle. The CDR3 sequence is CSAKRSGRAQYF. Written as DNA, the CDR3 is TGCAGTGCTAAAAGGTCCGGGAGAGCCCAGTACTTC.

The V call is TRBV20-1, the J call TRBJ2-7; 9 nucleotides align to TRBD1. The J segment lost 0 bases and the V segment lost 6 bases, leaving 21 bases of the junction unmatched. The CDR3 has 19 residues. The germline CDR1 and CDR2 sequences are DFQATT and SNEGSKA (reference sequence). The CDR3 bases are TGCAGTGCCCGACGGATAACAGGACAGGGGACAGGGATCTCCTACGAGCAGTACTTC. Residues: CSARRITGQGTGISYEQYF.

The V and J genes are TRBV28 and TRBJ2-7; TRBD1 matches 9 bases. This CDR3 contains 13 residues. Germline CDR1 and CDR2: MDHEN and SYDVKM. Trimming removed 6 bases from V and 7 bases from J; junction bases left unmatched: 7. CDR3 amino acids: CASSRQGVGEQYF. The CDR3 DNA reads as TGTGCCAGCAGCCGACAGGGGGTAGGAGAGCAGTACTTC.